This T cell receptor beta chain was sequenced for a study of cytomegalovirus exposure and HLA in healthy donors. The PCR used 60 Vbeta and 13 Jbeta primers. The assay was immunoSEQ multiplex PCR, and TCRdb's table has in-frame clones only and misses some. Of 120,000 to 150,000 clones listed, roughly three fifths are singletons. With respect to this clone: The junction shows a germline mismatch at one end, possibly a read error. The sample holds other DNA sequences that translate to the same CDR3.

CDR1 is SNHLY and CDR2 is FYNNEI in the germline V gene. The CDR3 is made up of 15 amino acids. The TCR comes from a male donor in good health and CMV-seronegative. V gene TRBV2 combines with J gene TRBJ1-2, with TRBD1 identical over 8 bases. The sequenced sample consisted of PBMCs. The CDR3 loop reads CASSGTGFINYGYTF. The DNA of the CDR3 is TGTGCCAGTAGTGGGACAGGCTTCATAAACTATGGCTACACCTTC.